These 14 T cell receptor beta chains share one sample of origin, sequenced in a study of T cell repertoires in ileal Crohn's disease. Time point noted: inflamed ileum from the surgical specimen. This table comes from immunoSEQ multiplex PCR, and its TCRdb copy is limited to in-frame clones, with some not included. Here the sample spans around 15,000 clones, roughly four fifths being singletons. The sample taken for sequencing was ileal tissue. The receptors were sampled from an adult with Crohn's disease.

This clone came up once. The chain combines TRBV5-4 with TRBJ2-1; 10 nucleotides align to TRBD2. Looked up from germline, CDR1 is SGHNT and CDR2 is YYREEE (reference sequence). CDR3 size: 15 residues. With V trimmed by 4 bases and J by 8 bases, 9 bases remained unmatched. This chain's CDR3 is CASSRSGGAGDEQFF. Here the CDR3 DNA reads TGTGCCAGCAGCCGGAGCGGGGGGGCCGGGGATGAGCAGTTCTTC.

The chain carries TRBV19 and TRBJ2-5; D uncertain. The germline V and J ends were trimmed by 1 base and 5 bases, with 8 bases remaining between them. CDR3 size: 13 residues. Germline CDR1 and CDR2: LNHDA and SQIVND (reference sequence). CDR3 DNA: TGTGCCAGTAGTATAGGGCAGGCGGAGACCCAGTACTTC. This codes for CASSIGQAETQYF.

The chain links TRBV4-1 to TRBJ2-7; D is unclear. The CDR3 has 13 amino acids. In germline, CDR1 is MGHRA, CDR2 YSYEKL. Trimming removed 1 base at V and 1 base at J, with 5 bases between. CDR3 DNA: TGCGCCAGCAGCCAAGGGCTGTCCTACGAGCAGTACTTC. Translating it yields CASSQGLSYEQYF.

The chain links TRBV2 to TRBJ1-1; D may be TRBD1 (5 bases). CDR3 size: 11 residues. CDR1 is SNHLY, CDR2 FYNNEI, per germline. V dropped 10 bases and J dropped 1 base, with 7 bases sitting between them. The CDR3 bases are TGTGCCAACGGGGGGAACACTGAAGCTTTCTTT. Translation: CANGGNTEAFF.

The table lists this clone with a few counts. The chain joins TRBV6-1 to TRBJ1-1, with D perhaps matching TRBD1 (5 bases). The CDR3 runs to 14 residues. Trimming took 6 bases from V and 3 from J, leaving 14 bases between them. Germline loops: CDR1 MNHNS, CDR2 SASEGT. CDR3 loop: CASRMTDTYTEAFF. CDR3 nucleotide sequence: TGTGCCAGCAGGATGACAGATACCTACACTGAAGCTTTCTTT.

The chain has TRBV2 and TRBJ1-2; D is undetermined. V dropped 2 bases and J dropped 4 bases, with 17 bases sitting between them. Per germline, CDR1 SNHLY and CDR2 FYNNEI. The CDR3 loop spans 16 amino acids. CDR3 protein: CASSEIWRDPPYGYTF. The DNA of the CDR3 is TGTGCCAGCAGTGAAATTTGGCGGGATCCTCCCTATGGCTACACCTTC.

The chain carries TRBV28 and TRBJ2-5; 7 bases agree with TRBD2. The V gene end was trimmed by 2 bases and the J gene end by 2 bases; junction bases not matched to a gene: 8. The CDR3 loop spans 16 amino acids. Germline V gives CDR1 MDHEN, CDR2 SYDVKM. CDR3 residues: CASSLERGPPQETQYF. The CDR3 region has the DNA TGTGCCAGCAGTTTAGAGCGGGGCCCTCCACAAGAGACCCAGTACTTC.

The chain has TRBV7-3 and TRBJ2-5; D perhaps matches TRBD2 (6 bases). The CDR3 spans 13 residues. Germline CDR1 reads SGHTA; CDR2 reads FQGTGA. The V end lost 2 bases, the J end lost 2 bases, and 6 bases lay between the germline ends. CDR3 bases: TGTGCCAGCAGCTTAGGGGGGCAAGAGACCCAGTACTTC. Translating gives CASSLGGQETQYF. Filled out from reference TRBV7-3 and TRBJ2-5, the complete variable domain reads GAGVSQTPSNKVTEKGKYVELRCDPISGHTALYWYRQSLGQGPEFLIYFQGTGAADDSGLPNDRFFAVRPEGSVSTLKIQRTERGDSAVYLCASSLGGQETQYFGPGTRLLVL.

J is TRBJ2-7 and V is TRBV7-8; TRBD1 agrees at 7 bases. Trimming removed 2 bases from V and 2 bases from J; junction bases left unmatched: 6. The CDR3 sequence is 15 residues long. Germline-derived CDR1 and CDR2 are SGHVS and FQNEAQ. CDR3 residues: CASSLSDRIPYEQYF. Written as DNA, the CDR3 is TGTGCCAGCAGCTTATCGGACAGGATTCCCTACGAGCAGTACTTC.

This chain uses TRBV5-1 with TRBJ2-6; D may be TRBD2 (5 bases). V was shortened by 1 base and J by 4 bases, with 12 bases between the two germline ends. Germline CDR1 and CDR2: SGHRS and YFSETQ. The CDR3 consists of 16 residues. The CDR3 here is CASSLWRTRGANVLTF. CDR3 nucleotides: TGCGCCAGCAGCTTGTGGAGGACCCGAGGGGCCAACGTCCTGACTTTC. Variable domain in full (rest from reference TRBV5-1 and TRBJ2-6): KAGVTQTPRYLIKTRGQQVTLSCSPISGHRSVSWYQQTPGQGLQFLFEYFSETQRNKGNFPGRFSGRQFSNSRSEMNVSTLELGDSALYLCASSLWRTRGANVLTFGAGSRLTVL.

In this sample, this clone is medium-sized. V gene TRBV11-2 combines with J gene TRBJ2-5; weak D call: TRBD2 (5 bases). This CDR3 region has 14 residues. The V gene's germline CDR1 is SGHAT and CDR2 FQNNGV. V lost 2 bases, J lost 5 bases, and 12 bases lay in between. This chain's CDR3 is CASSLRRGRETQYF. For the CDR3, the DNA is TGTGCCAGCAGCTTAAGACGAGGGCGGGAGACCCAGTACTTC. Full variable domain (remainder filled in from reference TRBV11-2 and TRBJ2-5): EAGVAQSPRYKIIEKRQSVAFWCNPISGHATLYWYQQILGQGPKLLIQFQNNGVVDDSQLPKDRFSAERLKGVDSTLKIQPAKLEDSAVYLCASSLRRGRETQYFGPGTRLLVL.

The chain is built from TRBV4-1 and TRBJ2-2; D gene unclear. Trimming left V 0 bases short and J 3 bases short, with 2 bases between. CDR1 and CDR2 from the germline V gene are MGHRA and YSYEKL. The CDR3 sequence is 13 residues long. The CDR3 here is CASSQEYTGELFF. CDR3 DNA sequence: TGCGCCAGCAGCCAAGAATACACCGGGGAGCTGTTTTTT.

The gene calls are TRBV10-1 and TRBJ2-1, with D perhaps TRBD2 (5 bases). With 0 bases removed from V and 8 bases from J, the gap between germline ends came to 14 bases. This CDR3 comprises 15 residues. CDR1 is WNHNN and CDR2 is SYGVQD in the germline V gene (reference sequence). CDR3 sequence reads: CASSESNFEADEQFF. The CDR3 coding sequence is TGCGCCAGCAGTGAGTCGAATTTCGAAGCGGATGAGCAGTTCTTC.

This chain links TRBV6-5 with TRBJ1-1; D not certain. V gave up 0 bases and J gave up 1 base, with 9 bases separating them. The CDR3 loop spans 15 amino acids. CDR1 MNHEY and CDR2 SVGAGI come from the germline V gene. The CDR3: CASSYSKGTNTEAFF. CDR3 DNA sequence: TGTGCCAGCAGTTACTCGAAGGGCACGAACACTGAAGCTTTCTTT.